The 8 T cell receptor beta chains in this list originate from one sample, sequenced in a study of cytomegalovirus exposure and HLA in healthy donors. 60 Vbeta and 13 Jbeta primers were used in PCR. Using immunoSEQ multiplex PCR, the repertoire was profiled, and TCRdb retains in-frame clones only, with some absent. The sample contains 75,000 to 95,000 clones, approximately 80% of which appear only once. The specimen sequenced was PBMCs. The receptors were gathered from a human donor in good health.

This rearrangement joins TRBV11-2 to TRBJ2-1, with D perhaps matching TRBD2 (6 bases). This CDR3 is built from 18 residues. V lost 5 bases and J lost 5, with 25 bases in between. The germline CDR1 and CDR2 sequences are SGHAT and FQNNGV. CDR3 residues: CASSPSYWVLANNNEQFF. Written as DNA, the CDR3 is TGTGCCAGCAGCCCTTCTTACTGGGTACTAGCTAACAACAATGAGCAGTTCTTC.

The chain recombines TRBV12-5 with TRBJ2-1, with D perhaps TRBD2 (6 bases). The CDR3 covers 13 residues. In germline, CDR1 is LGHNT, CDR2 FRNRAP. Trimming took off 8 bases at V and 10 bases at J, with 18 bases between the two ends. The CDR3 loop is CASNRDSTGEQFF. The CDR3 DNA reads as TGTGCTAGTAACCGGGACTCCACTGGGGAGCAGTTCTTC.

The chain combines TRBV5-4 with TRBJ2-5; 12 bases fit TRBD2. Germline V lookup: CDR1 SGHNT, CDR2 YYREEE (reference sequence). V trimming: 4 bases; J trimming: 1 base; junction bases outside the gene matches: 5. There are 16 residues in the CDR3. The CDR3 sequence: CASSVGLAGSQETQYF. CDR3 DNA: TGTGCCAGCAGCGTCGGACTAGCGGGGAGCCAAGAGACCCAGTACTTC.

The J gene is TRBJ2-5, the V gene TRBV5-6; no firm D call. The J call may be mistaken, given a closer DNA end match to TRBJ2-7. Germline assignment: CDR1 SGHDT and CDR2 YYEEEE. The CDR3 runs 12 residues. CDR3 in amino acids: CASSLYGYEQYF. The CDR3 DNA follows: TGTGCCAGCAGCCTTTACGGGTACGAGCAGTACTTC.

The CDR3 region has the DNA TGTGCCAGCAGCCCAGGGGCGTACCAAGAGACCCAGTACTTC. It translates to CASSPGAYQETQYF. V and J are TRBV5-4 and TRBJ2-5, with D tentatively TRBD1 (6 bases). The CDR3 extends over 14 amino acids. With 4 bases removed from V and 0 bases from J, the gap between germline ends came to 10 bases. The germline CDR1 and CDR2 sequences are SGHNT and YYREEE (reference sequence). Complete variable domain (other parts from reference TRBV5-4 and TRBJ2-5): ETGVTQSPTHLIKTRGQQVTLRCSSQSGHNTVSWYQQALGQGPQFIFQYYREEENGRGNFPPRFSGLQFPNYSSELNVNALELDDSALYLCASSPGAYQETQYFGPGTRLLVL.

The chain uses TRBV15 and TRBJ2-3; TRBD1 agrees at 7 bases. V was clipped by 0 bases and J by 3 bases; unmatched bases: 0. The germline V gene encodes CDR1 LNHNV and CDR2 YYDKDF (reference sequence). CDR3 length: 14 amino acids. CDR3 loop: CATSRETGTDTQYF. The CDR3 bases are TGTGCCACCAGCAGAGAGACAGGGACAGATACGCAGTATTTT.

The count of this clone is one. The chain links TRBV6-5 to TRBJ1-1; possible D gene TRBD1, 6 bases. The germline CDR1 and CDR2 sequences are MNHEY and SVGAGI. The CDR3 covers 16 residues. Trimming took off 0 bases at V and 4 bases at J, with 15 bases between the two ends. CDR3 sequence: CASSYSWARGSTEAFF. CDR3 in DNA: TGTGCCAGCAGTTACTCGTGGGCCAGGGGTAGCACTGAAGCTTTCTTT.

V and J are TRBV4-3 and TRBJ2-7, with 7 bases that match TRBD1. The CDR3 loop spans 16 amino acids. CDR1 is LGHNA, CDR2 YSLEER, per germline. The ends lost 0 bases at V and 4 bases at J; junction bases unmatched: 9. The CDR3 reads CASSQERQGRLYEQYF. The CDR3 nucleotides read TGCGCCAGCAGCCAAGAGCGACAGGGTCGGTTGTACGAGCAGTACTTC.